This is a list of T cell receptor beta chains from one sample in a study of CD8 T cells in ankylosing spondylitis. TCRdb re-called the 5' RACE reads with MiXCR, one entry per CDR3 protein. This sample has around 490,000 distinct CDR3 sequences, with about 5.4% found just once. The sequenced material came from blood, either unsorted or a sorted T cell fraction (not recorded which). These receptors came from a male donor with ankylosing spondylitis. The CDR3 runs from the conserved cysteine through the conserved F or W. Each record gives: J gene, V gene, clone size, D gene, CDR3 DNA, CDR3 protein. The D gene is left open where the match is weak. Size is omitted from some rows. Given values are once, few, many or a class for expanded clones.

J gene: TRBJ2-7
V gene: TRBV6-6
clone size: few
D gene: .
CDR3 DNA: TGTGCCAGCAGTTACCTAGACTACGAGCAGTACTTC
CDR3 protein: CASSYLDYEQYF

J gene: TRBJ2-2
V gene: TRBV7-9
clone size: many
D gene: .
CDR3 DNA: TGTGCCAGCAGCTTAGTCCGAAACACCGGGGAGCTGTTTTTT
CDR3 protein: CASSLVRNTGELFF

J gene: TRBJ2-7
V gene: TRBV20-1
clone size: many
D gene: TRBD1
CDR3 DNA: TGCAGTGCTCAAGCCGGGACAGCGTACGAGCAGTACTTC
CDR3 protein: CSAQAGTAYEQYF

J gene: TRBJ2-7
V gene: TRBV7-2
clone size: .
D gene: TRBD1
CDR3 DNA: TGTGCCAGCAGCCGGGACAGGGAGAGCTCCTACGAGCAGTACTTC
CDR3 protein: CASSRDRESSYEQYF

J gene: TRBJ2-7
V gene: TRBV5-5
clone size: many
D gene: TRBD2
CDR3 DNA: TGTGCCAGCAGCAGGGGACTAGCAGGCAACTACGAGCAGTACTTC
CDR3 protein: CASSRGLAGNYEQYF

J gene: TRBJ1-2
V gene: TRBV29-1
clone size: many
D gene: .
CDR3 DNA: TGCAGCGTTGAGGTGGGGCCCCAGGGATGGTATGGCTACACCTTC
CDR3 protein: CSVEVGPQGWYGYTF

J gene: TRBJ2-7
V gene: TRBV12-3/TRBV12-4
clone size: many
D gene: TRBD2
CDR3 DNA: TGTGCCAGCAGTATGGGACTAGCGGGATCCGCAACCCTCTACGAGCAGTACTTC
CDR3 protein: CASSMGLAGSATLYEQYF

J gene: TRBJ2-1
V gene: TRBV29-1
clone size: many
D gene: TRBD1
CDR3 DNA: TGCAGCGTCCGGGACAGTCGCGAGCAGTTCTTC
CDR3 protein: CSVRDSREQFF

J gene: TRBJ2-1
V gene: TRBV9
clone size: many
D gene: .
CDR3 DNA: TGTGCCAGCAGCTCCCCGGGGCTGTGGTCTGAGCAGTTCTTC
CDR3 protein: CASSSPGLWSEQFF

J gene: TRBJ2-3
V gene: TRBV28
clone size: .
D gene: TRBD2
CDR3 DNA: TGTGCCAGCACCCCCCCGGGAGGGTTCGATACAGATACGCAGTATTTT
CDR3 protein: CASTPPGGFDTDTQYF

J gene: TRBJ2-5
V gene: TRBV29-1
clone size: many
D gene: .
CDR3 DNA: TGCAGCGCCGAGCGGTTAGGGGAGACCCAGTACTTC
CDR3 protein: CSAERLGETQYF

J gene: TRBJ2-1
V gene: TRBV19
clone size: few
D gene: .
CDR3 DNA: TGTGCCAGTAGCTCGTATAGGAGGTACCATGAGCAGTTCTTC
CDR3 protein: CASSSYRRYHEQFF

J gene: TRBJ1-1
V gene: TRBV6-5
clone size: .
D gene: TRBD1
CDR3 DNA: TGTGCCAGCAGTTTGAACAGGGGTTGGACTGAAGCTTTCTTT
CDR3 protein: CASSLNRGWTEAFF

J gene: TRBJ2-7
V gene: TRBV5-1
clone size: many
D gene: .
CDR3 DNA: TGCGCCAGCAGCTTGGGGATAGCGGCCTACGAGCAGTACTTC
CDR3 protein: CASSLGIAAYEQYF

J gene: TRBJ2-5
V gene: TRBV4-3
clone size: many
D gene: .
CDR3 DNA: TGCGCCAGCAGCCCTATCGGCGGGCCCTCAAGGGGAGAGACCCAGTACTTC
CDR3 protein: CASSPIGGPSRGETQYF

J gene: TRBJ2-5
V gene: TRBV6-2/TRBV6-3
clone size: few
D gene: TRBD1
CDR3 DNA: TGTGCCAGCCAGGACAGGGGTCAAGAGACCCAGTACTTC
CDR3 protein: CASQDRGQETQYF

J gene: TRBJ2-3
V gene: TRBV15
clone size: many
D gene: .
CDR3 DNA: TGTGCCACCAGCGGGCTCCCAGATACGCAGTATTTT
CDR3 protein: CATSGLPDTQYF

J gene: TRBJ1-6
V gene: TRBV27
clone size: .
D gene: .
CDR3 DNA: TGTGCCAGCAGGGACATGGGGGTTCGGAATTCACCCCTCCACTTT
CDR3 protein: CASRDMGVRNSPLHF

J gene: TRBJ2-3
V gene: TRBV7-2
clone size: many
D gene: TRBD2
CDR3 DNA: TGTGCCAGCCACCGGGGTGGGAGGGCCGCCTTCACAGATACGCAGTATTTT
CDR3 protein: CASHRGGRAAFTDTQYF

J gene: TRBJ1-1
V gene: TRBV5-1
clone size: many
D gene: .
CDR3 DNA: TGCGCCAGCAGCTTGGCCTGGGGGGTGAACACTGAAGCTTTCTTT
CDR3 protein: CASSLAWGVNTEAFF

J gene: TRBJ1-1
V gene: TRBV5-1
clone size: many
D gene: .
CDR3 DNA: TGCGCCAGCAGCTTATGGCAAGGGAACACTGAAGCTTTCTTT
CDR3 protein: CASSLWQGNTEAFF

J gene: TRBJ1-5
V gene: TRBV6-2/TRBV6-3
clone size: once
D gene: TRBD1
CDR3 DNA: TGTGCCAGCAGTTATCTGAGGGGGCGAGGCAATCAGCCCCAGCATTTT
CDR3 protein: CASSYLRGRGNQPQHF

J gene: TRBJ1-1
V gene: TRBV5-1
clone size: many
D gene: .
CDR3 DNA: TGCGCCAGCAGCGAGGGACCGTCGAACACTGAAGCTTTCTTT
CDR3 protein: CASSEGPSNTEAFF

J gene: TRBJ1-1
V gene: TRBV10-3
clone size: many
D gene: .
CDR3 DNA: TGTGCCATCAGTGAGTACACTGAAGCTTTCTTT
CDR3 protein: CAISEYTEAFF

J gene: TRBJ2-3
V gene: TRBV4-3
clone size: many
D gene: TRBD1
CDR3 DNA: TGCGCCAGCAGCCAGGCTGGACAGGTTACAGTAGATACGCAGTATTTT
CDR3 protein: CASSQAGQVTVDTQYF

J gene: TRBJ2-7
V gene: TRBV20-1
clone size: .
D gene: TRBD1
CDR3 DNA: TGCAGTGCTAGAGATTCCAGGGGGCTCCGTAAGCAGTACTTC
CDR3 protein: CSARDSRGLRKQYF

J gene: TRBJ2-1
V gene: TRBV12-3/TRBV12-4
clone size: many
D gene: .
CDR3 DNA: TGTGCCAGCAGCTCCCATCACGGGGGATACAATGAGCAGTTCTTC
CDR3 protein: CASSSHHGGYNEQFF

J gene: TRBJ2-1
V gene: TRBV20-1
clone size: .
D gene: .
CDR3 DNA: TGCAGTGCTAGAAAGGGGCGACTTTCAAGCTCCTACAATGAGCAGTTCTTC
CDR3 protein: CSARKGRLSSSYNEQFF

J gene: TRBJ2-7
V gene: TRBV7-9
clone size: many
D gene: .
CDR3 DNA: TGTGCCAGCAGCTTAGTTCGACAGGGAGGGCACGAGCAGTACTTC
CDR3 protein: CASSLVRQGGHEQYF

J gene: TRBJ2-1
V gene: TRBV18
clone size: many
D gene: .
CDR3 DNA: TGTGCCAGCTCACCCCCTACCTACAATGAGCAGTTCTTC
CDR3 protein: CASSPPTYNEQFF

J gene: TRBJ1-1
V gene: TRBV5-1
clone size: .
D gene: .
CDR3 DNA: TGCGCCAGCGGCCCCGGGCGGATGAACACTGAAGCTTTCTTT
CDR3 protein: CASGPGRMNTEAFF

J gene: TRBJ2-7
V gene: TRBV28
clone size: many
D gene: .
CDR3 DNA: TGTGCCAGCACCATCGCCACCCTGGGTGAGCAGTACTTC
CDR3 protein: CASTIATLGEQYF

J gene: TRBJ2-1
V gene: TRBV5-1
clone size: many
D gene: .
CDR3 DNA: TGCGCCAGCAGCTTTGGAGAGGAGCAGTTCTTC
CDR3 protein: CASSFGEEQFF

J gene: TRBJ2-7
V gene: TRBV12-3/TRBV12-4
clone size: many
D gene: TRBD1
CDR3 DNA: TGTGCCAGCAGTCCCACTAGACAGGGAAGTAGGTCCGAGCAGTACTTC
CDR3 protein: CASSPTRQGSRSEQYF

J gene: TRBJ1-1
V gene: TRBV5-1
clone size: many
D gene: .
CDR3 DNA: TGCGCCAGCAGGACACTGAACACTGAAGCTTTCTTT
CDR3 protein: CASRTLNTEAFF

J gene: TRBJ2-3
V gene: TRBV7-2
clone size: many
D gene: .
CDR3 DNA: TGTGCCAGCAGCTTGCGGGGATTCACAGATACGCAGTATTTT
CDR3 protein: CASSLRGFTDTQYF

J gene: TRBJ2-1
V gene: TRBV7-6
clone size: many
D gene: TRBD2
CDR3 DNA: TGTGCCAGCAGCCAAGGACTAGCGATCAATGAGCAGTTCTTC
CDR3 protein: CASSQGLAINEQFF

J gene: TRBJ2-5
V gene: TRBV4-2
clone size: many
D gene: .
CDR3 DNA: TGTGCCAGCAGCCTCCTTCACGGGGGAGGTTCTGAAGAGACCCAGTACTTC
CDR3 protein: CASSLLHGGGSEETQYF

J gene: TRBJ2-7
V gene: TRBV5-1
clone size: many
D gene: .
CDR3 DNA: TGCGCCAGCAGCCCGGTGGCAGGGGGGACCTACGAGCAGTACTTC
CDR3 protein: CASSPVAGGTYEQYF

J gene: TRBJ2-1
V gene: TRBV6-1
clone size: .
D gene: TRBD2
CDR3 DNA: TGTGCCAGCCTTATGGGGAGGGAGGAGGGGTTCTTC
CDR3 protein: CASLMGREEGFF

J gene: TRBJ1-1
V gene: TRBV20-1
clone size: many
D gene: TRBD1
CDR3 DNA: TGCAGTGCTACCCGACAGGGACCAAACACTGAAGCTTTCTTT
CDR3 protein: CSATRQGPNTEAFF

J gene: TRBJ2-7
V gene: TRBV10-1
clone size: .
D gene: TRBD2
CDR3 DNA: TGCGCCAGCAGTGAGTCGTTGGGGGGACTAGCGGGAAAAACCTACGAGCAGTACTTC
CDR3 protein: CASSESLGGLAGKTYEQYF

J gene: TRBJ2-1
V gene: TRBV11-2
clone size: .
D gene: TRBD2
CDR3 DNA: TGTGCCAGCAGCTCCCCGGGACTAGCGGGAGGGAGGTCCTACAATGAGCAGTTCTTC
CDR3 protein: CASSSPGLAGGRSYNEQFF

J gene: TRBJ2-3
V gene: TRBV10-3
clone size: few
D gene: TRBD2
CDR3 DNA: TGTGCCATCAGTGAGTCTCTGGGAGGGGTTTACACAGATACGCAGTATTTT
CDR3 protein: CAISESLGGVYTDTQYF

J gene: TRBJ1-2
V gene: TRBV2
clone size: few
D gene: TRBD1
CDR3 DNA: TGTGCCAGCAGTCGGGACAGGGATCGGAGTGGCTACACCTTC
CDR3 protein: CASSRDRDRSGYTF

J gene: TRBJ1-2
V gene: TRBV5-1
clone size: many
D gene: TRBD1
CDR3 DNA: TGCGCCAGCAGCCGCCGGGACAGGGGATTCGGCTATGGCTACACCTTC
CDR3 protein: CASSRRDRGFGYGYTF

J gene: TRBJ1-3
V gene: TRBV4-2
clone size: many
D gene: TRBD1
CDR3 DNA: TGTGCCAGCAGCCAAGTTATAGGACAGGGATCAGGAAACACCATATATTTT
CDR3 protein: CASSQVIGQGSGNTIYF

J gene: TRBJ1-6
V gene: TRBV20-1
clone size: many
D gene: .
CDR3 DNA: TGCAGTGCCCAATCAGGGCCCTATAATTCACCCCTCCACTTT
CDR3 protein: CSAQSGPYNSPLHF

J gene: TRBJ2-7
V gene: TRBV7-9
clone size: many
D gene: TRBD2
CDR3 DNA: TGTGCCAGCAGCGATTCTAGCGGGTACGAGCAGTACTTC
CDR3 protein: CASSDSSGYEQYF

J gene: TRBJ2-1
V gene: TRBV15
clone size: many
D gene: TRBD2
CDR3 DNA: TGTGCCACCAGCAGAGGGGCCTTAGCGGGTGAGCAGTTCTTC
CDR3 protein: CATSRGALAGEQFF

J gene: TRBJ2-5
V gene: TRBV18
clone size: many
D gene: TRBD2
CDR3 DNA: TGTGCCAGCTCACCCCCTAGCGGAGGAGAAGAGACCCAGTACTTC
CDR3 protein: CASSPPSGGEETQYF

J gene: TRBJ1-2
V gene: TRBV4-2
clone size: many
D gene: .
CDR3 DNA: TGTGCCAGCAGCCAAGAGGGGGCGGGAAACTATGGCTACACCTTC
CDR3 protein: CASSQEGAGNYGYTF